A single sample is the source of the 12 T cell receptor beta chains below, sequenced in a study of CD8 T cells in ankylosing spondylitis. Via MiXCR, TCRdb re-called the 5' RACE reads, giving one row per CDR3 protein. The sample has 350,000 to 450,000 distinct CDR3 sequences; roughly 20% are singletons. Sequencing was done on a sample of blood, either unsorted or a sorted T cell fraction (not recorded which). These receptors were taken from a male donor with ankylosing spondylitis or in good health (not recorded which).

The chain uses TRBV6-1 and TRBJ2-3; 8 nucleotides align to TRBD2. Germline V gene data show CDR1 as MNHNS and CDR2 as SASEGT. The CDR3 runs 13 residues. Germline trimming cut 6 bases from V and 5 bases from J; bases unmatched to any gene: 4. This chain's CDR3 is CASRFRGGDTQYF. In DNA, the CDR3 is TGTGCCAGCAGATTCCGGGGGGGAGATACGCAGTATTTT.

This sequence joins TRBV9 and TRBJ2-7; D is unresolved. CDR3 length equals 14 residues. CDR1 and CDR2 (germline): SGDLS, YYNGEE. With 0 bases removed from V and 1 base from J, the gap between germline ends came to 8 bases. This chain's CDR3 is CASSVEAGSYEQYF. CDR3 DNA: TGTGCCAGCAGCGTAGAGGCAGGTTCCTACGAGCAGTACTTC.

This clonotype has just a few counts. This chain links TRBV28 with TRBJ2-3, with a tentative D call TRBD2 (6 bases). This CDR3 is built from 14 residues. Germline assignment: CDR1 MDHEN and CDR2 SYDVKM. V lost 7 bases and J lost 2, with 13 bases in between. This CDR3 reads CASTIGGSTDTQYF. The CDR3 region has the DNA TGTGCCAGCACCATTGGGGGGTCCACAGATACGCAGTATTTT. Combining the CDR3 with reference TRBV28 and TRBJ2-3 gives the whole variable domain DVKVTQSSRYLVKRTGEKVFLECVQDMDHENMFWYRQDPGLGLRLIYFSYDVKMKEKGDIPEGYSVSREKKERFSLILESASTNQTSMYLCASTIGGSTDTQYFGPGTRLTVL.

The chain links TRBV5-1 to TRBJ2-7; either TRBD1 or TRBD2 may fit D (5 bases each). Germline V gene lookup returns CDR1 SGHRS and CDR2 YFSETQ. The V gene lost 0 bases and the J gene lost 4 bases, with 14 bases spanning the gap. This CDR3 is 15 amino acids long. The CDR3: CASSLDPGTIYEQYF. CDR3 nucleotide sequence: TGCGCCAGCAGCTTGGATCCAGGGACGATTTACGAGCAGTACTTC.

In its sample, this clonotype was seen a few times. The chain links TRBV11-2 to TRBJ1-2; D gene uncertain. The V end was cut by 3 bases, the J end by 2 bases, with 7 bases between. CDR3 size: 13 residues. The germline CDR1 and CDR2 sequences are SGHAT and FQNNGV. The CDR3 region has the DNA TGTGCCAGCAGCTTGACCCCCAACTATGGCTACACCTTC. Its translation: CASSLTPNYGYTF.

In this sample, this clonotype turned up many times. The CDR3 DNA is TGCAGCGTTAGGACAGGGACCTACGAGCAGTACTTC. Translated, it gives CSVRTGTYEQYF. The chain is built from TRBV29-1 and TRBJ2-7; TRBD1 agrees at 8 bases. The CDR3 is made up of 12 amino acids. Trimming removed 5 bases from V and 2 bases from J; junction bases left unmatched: 2. Germline-derived CDR1 and CDR2 are SQVTM and ANQGSEA.

This clonotype was observed a few times. This sequence joins TRBV7-9 and TRBJ2-7; weak D call: TRBD2 (5 bases). Germline V lookup: CDR1 SEHNR, CDR2 FQNEAQ (reference sequence). The CDR3 is made up of 16 amino acids. Trimming removed 3 bases at V and 3 bases at J, with 18 bases between. CDR3 in amino acids: CASSFALGVSGYEQYF. CDR3 nucleotides: TGTGCCAGCAGCTTCGCACTGGGAGTTTCGGGCTACGAGCAGTACTTC.

The chain employs TRBV20-1 and TRBJ2-2; D remains unclear. The CDR3 consists of 16 residues. Deletions cut 0 bases from V and 3 bases from J, with 14 bases between. In germline, CDR1 is DFQATT, CDR2 SNEGSKA (reference sequence). CDR3 residues: CSARDTEVRYTGELFF. Here the CDR3 DNA reads TGCAGTGCTAGAGATACTGAGGTCAGGTACACCGGGGAGCTGTTTTTT.

This clonotype showed up just once. The chain couples TRBV20-1 to TRBJ2-1; 10 bases agree with TRBD1. J gave up 1 base and V 0 bases, and 3 bases lay outside the gene matches. This CDR3 is 16 amino acids long. Germline CDR1 DFQATT, CDR2 SNEGSKA (reference sequence). The CDR3 DNA sequence: TGCAGTGCTAGAGAACTGGGACAGGGGTCCTACAATGAGCAGTTCTTC. It translates to CSARELGQGSYNEQFF.

This sequence joins TRBV29-1 and TRBJ1-2; D not resolved. The CDR3 sequence is 12 residues long. With 4 bases removed from V and 6 bases from J, the gap between germline ends came to 12 bases. Germline CDR1 and CDR2: SQVTM and ANQGSEA. This CDR3 is CSVGAGIDGYTF. The CDR3 DNA follows: TGCAGCGTTGGAGCCGGGATCGATGGCTACACCTTC.

The chain is built from TRBV5-1 and TRBJ2-5, with D unclear. The CDR3 loop spans 16 amino acids. Trimming pared 4 bases from V and 5 bases from J, leaving 21 bases between. Germline-derived CDR1 and CDR2 are SGHRS and YFSETQ. The DNA of the CDR3 is TGCGCCAGCAGCGCCGCTTTCGGTATGGAATGGGAGACCCAGTACTTC. Amino acid sequence: CASSAAFGMEWETQYF. Filled out from reference TRBV5-1 and TRBJ2-5, the complete variable domain reads KAGVTQTPRYLIKTRGQQVTLSCSPISGHRSVSWYQQTPGQGLQFLFEYFSETQRNKGNFPGRFSGRQFSNSRSEMNVSTLELGDSALYLCASSAAFGMEWETQYFGPGTRLLVL.

The rearrangement uses TRBV20-1 and TRBJ2-2; D remains ambiguous. Germline assignment: CDR1 DFQATT and CDR2 SNEGSKA (reference sequence). Between the trimmed V and J ends, which lost 4 bases and 2 bases, there was a span of 8 bases. This CDR3 comprises 13 residues. Here the CDR3 reads CSATAPNTGELFF. CDR3 coding DNA: TGCAGTGCTACGGCCCCAAACACCGGGGAGCTGTTTTTT.